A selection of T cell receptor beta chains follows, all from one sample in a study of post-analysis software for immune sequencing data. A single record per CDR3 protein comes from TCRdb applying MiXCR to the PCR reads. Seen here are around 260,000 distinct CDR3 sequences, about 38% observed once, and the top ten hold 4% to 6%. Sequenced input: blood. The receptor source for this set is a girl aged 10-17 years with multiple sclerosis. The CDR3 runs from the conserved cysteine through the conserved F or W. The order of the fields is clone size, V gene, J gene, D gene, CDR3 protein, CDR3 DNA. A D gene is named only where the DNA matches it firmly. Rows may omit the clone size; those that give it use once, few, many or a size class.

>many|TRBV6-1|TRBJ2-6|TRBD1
CASKPGTGSSGANVLTF
TGTGCCAGCAAACCAGGGACAGGGAGTTCTGGGGCCAACGTCCTGACTTTC
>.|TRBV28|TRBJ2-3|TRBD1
CASSPGQRYTDTQYF
TGTGCCAGCAGTCCGGGACAGCGCTACACAGATACGCAGTATTTT
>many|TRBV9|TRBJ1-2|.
CASTGNGYTF
TGTGCCAGCACAGGGAATGGCTACACCTTC
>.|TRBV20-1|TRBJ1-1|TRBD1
CSAMRPGQRFEAFF
TGCAGTGCTATGCGGCCGGGACAGCGTTTTGAAGCTTTCTTT
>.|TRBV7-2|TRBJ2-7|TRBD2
CASSNRLAGAYEQYF
TGTGCCAGCAGCAACCGACTGGCGGGAGCCTACGAGCAGTACTTC
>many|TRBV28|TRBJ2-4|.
CASSLWSGVENIQYF
TGTGCCAGCAGTTTGTGGTCGGGAGTGGAAAACATTCAGTACTTC
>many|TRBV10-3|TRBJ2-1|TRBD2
CAISGTSGGNEQFF
TGTGCCATCAGCGGGACTAGCGGGGGCAATGAGCAGTTCTTC
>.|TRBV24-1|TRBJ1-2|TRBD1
CATEDRRGKGYTF
TGTGCCACCGAGGACAGGAGAGGAAAGGGCTACACCTTC
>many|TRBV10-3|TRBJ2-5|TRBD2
CAISESSGSGSQETQYF
TGTGCCATCAGTGAGTCTAGCGGGAGTGGGTCCCAAGAGACCCAGTACTTC
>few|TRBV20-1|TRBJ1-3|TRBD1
CGTGDSGNTIYF
TGCGGTACAGGGGATTCTGGAAACACCATATATTTT
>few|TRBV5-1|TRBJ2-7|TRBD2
CASSLVASGGAYNEQYF
TGCGCCAGCAGCTTGGTAGCTAGCGGGGGGGCCTACAATGAGCAGTACTTC
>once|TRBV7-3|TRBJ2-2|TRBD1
CASSSQGVVGGERFF
TGTGCCAGCAGCTCACAGGGGGTAGTAGGCGGGGAGCGGTTTTTT
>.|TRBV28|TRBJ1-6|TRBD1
CASSLDRAYNSPLHF
TGTGCCAGCAGCCTTGACAGGGCCTATAATTCACCCCTCCACTTT
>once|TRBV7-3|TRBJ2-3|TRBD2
CASSPGDYSTDTQYF
TGTGCCAGCAGCCCCGGGGACTATAGCACAGATACGCAGTATTTT
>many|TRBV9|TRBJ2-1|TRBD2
CASSFRPAGGPWSSYNEQFF
TGTGCCAGCAGCTTCCGCCCAGCGGGGGGCCCTTGGAGCTCCTACAATGAGCAGTTCTTC
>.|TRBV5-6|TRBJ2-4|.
CAGSWGAQGNIQYF
TGTGCCGGCAGCTGGGGGGCCCAGGGGAACATTCAGTACTTC
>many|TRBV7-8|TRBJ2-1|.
CASSSDYGVNEQFF
TGTGCCAGCAGCTCGGACTATGGTGTAAATGAGCAGTTCTTC
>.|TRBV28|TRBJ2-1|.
CASSRGAYEQFF
TGTGCCAGCAGTCGGGGGGCGTATGAGCAGTTCTTC
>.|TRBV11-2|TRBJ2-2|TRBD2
CASSPFGTRTGELFF
TGTGCCAGCAGCCCCTTCGGGACTAGAACCGGGGAGCTGTTTTTT
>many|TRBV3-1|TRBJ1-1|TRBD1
CASSQGTGMPTEAFF
TGTGCCAGCAGCCAGGGGACAGGGATGCCCACTGAAGCTTTCTTT
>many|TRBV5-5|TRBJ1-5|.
CASSPLSYSNQPQHF
TGTGCCAGCAGCCCGCTGTCCTATAGCAATCAGCCCCAGCATTTT
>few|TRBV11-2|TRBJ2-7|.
CASSFFQGYSYEQYF
TGTGCCAGCAGCTTCTTTCAGGGCTACTCCTACGAGCAGTACTTC
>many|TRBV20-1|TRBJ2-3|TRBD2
CSANGLAKTDTQYF
TGCAGTGCGAATGGACTAGCGAAGACAGATACGCAGTATTTT
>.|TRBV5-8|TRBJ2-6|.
CASRTGWGFGANVLTF
TGTGCCAGCAGAACCGGTTGGGGCTTTGGGGCCAACGTCCTGACTTTC
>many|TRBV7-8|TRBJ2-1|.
CASSLALVSEWSSYNEQFF
TGTGCCAGCAGCTTAGCGCTAGTCAGCGAGTGGAGCTCCTACAATGAGCAGTTCTTC
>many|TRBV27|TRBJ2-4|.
CASGNRDLSKNIQYF
TGTGCCAGCGGTAACCGGGACCTGAGTAAAAACATTCAGTACTTC
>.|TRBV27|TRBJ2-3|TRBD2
CASSQAGGADTQYF
TGTGCCAGCAGTCAAGCGGGGGGGGCAGATACGCAGTATTTT
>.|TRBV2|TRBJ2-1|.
CASSAGRPISYNEQFF
TGTGCCAGCAGTGCTGGGCGGCCTATCTCCTACAATGAGCAGTTCTTC
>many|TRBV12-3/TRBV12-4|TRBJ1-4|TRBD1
CASRLGTGMGEKLFF
TGTGCCAGCAGGCTAGGGACAGGGATGGGTGAAAAACTGTTTTTT
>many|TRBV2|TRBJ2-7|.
CASGRVYEQYF
TGTGCCAGTGGAAGAGTTTACGAGCAGTACTTC
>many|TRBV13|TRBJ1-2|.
CASSLGVYGYTF
TGTGCCAGCAGCTTAGGAGTATATGGCTACACCTTC
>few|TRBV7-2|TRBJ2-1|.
CASSFPASNGQFF
TGTGCCAGCAGCTTTCCAGCAAGCAATGGGCAGTTCTTC
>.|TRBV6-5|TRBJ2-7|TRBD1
CASSPSQGAYEQYF
TGTGCCAGCAGCCCCTCCCAGGGGGCCTACGAGCAGTACTTC
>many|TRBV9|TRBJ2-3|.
CASSVEADTQYF
TGTGCCAGCAGCGTGGAAGCAGATACGCAGTATTTT
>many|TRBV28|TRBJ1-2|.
CASSLLLGGGSFGYTF
TGTGCCAGCAGTTTATTGCTCGGCGGTGGGTCATTTGGCTACACCTTC
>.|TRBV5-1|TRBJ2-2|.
CASSRDQGRAGELFF
TGCGCCAGCAGTCGAGACCAGGGGAGGGCCGGGGAGCTGTTTTTT
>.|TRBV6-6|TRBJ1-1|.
CASRSVANTEAFF
TGTGCCAGCAGGTCGGTTGCGAACACTGAAGCTTTCTTT
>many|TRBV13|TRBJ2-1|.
CASSPGSTTGNEQFF
TGTGCCAGCAGCCCTGGAAGCACGACGGGCAATGAGCAGTTCTTC
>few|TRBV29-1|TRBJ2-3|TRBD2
CSVYWTSGSLADTQYF
TGCAGCGTTTATTGGACTAGCGGGAGTTTAGCAGATACGCAGTATTTT
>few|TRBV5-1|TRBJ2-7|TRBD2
CASSLVGGDYEQYF
TGCGCCAGCAGCTTGGTGGGAGGGGACTACGAGCAGTACTTC
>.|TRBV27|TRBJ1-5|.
CASSFGPPGGQPQHF
TGTGCCAGCAGTTTCGGGCCACCGGGCGGCCAGCCCCAGCATTTT
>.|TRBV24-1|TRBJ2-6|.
CATSDPTASGANVLTF
TGTGCCACCAGTGACCCTACAGCGTCTGGGGCCAACGTCCTGACTTTC
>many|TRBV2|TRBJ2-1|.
CARQTWSSYNEQFF
TGTGCCAGGCAAACTTGGAGCTCCTACAATGAGCAGTTCTTC
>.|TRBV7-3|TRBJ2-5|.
CASSLTGNEQYF
TGTGCCAGCAGCTTAACCGGGAATGAGCAGTACTTC
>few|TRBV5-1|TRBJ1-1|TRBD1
CASSWGQGGTEAFF
TGCGCCAGCAGCTGGGGACAGGGAGGGACTGAAGCTTTCTTT
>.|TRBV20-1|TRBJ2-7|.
CSARDPQATYEQYF
TGCAGTGCTAGAGATCCCCAGGCCACCTACGAGCAGTACTTC
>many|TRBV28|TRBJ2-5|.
CASSKGRYQETQYF
TGTGCCAGCAGCAAGGGGAGGTACCAAGAGACCCAGTACTTC
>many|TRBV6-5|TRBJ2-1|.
CASSSGCDEQFF
TGTGCCAGCAGCTCAGGGTGCGATGAGCAGTTCTTC
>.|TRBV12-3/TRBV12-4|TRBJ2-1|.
CASSFKEQYNEQFF
TGTGCCAGCAGCTTTAAAGAACAGTACAATGAGCAGTTCTTC
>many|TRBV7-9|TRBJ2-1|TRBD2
CASSLKTAGLAGLSYNEQFF
TGTGCCAGCAGCTTAAAAACAGCGGGGCTAGCGGGCCTATCCTACAATGAGCAGTTCTTC
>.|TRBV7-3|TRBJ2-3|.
CASSLIGSDTDTQYF
TGTGCCAGCAGCTTAATAGGTAGCGACACAGATACGCAGTATTTT
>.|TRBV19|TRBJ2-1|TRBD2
CASRLKAGGTKDEQFF
TGTGCCAGTAGACTAAAAGCGGGGGGTACGAAGGATGAGCAGTTCTTC
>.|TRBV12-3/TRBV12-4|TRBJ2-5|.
CASSPSTFQETQYF
TGTGCCAGCAGCCCCTCGACATTTCAAGAGACCCAGTACTTC